A selection of T cell receptor beta chains follows, all from one sample in a study of shared clonotypes between healthy human individuals. TCRdb's table, derived via immunoSEQ multiplex PCR, lists solely in-frame clones and lacks some. The table shows 600,000 to 800,000 clones, with about two thirds occurring only once. Sequencing was carried out using memory CD4+ T cells sorted from blood. The receptors stem from a woman under 40 in good health. The CDR3 runs from the conserved cysteine through the conserved F or W. D genes are given only for firm matches. Clone size is stated in some rows and not others, as once, few, many or a class when expanded.

j_call: TRBJ1-4
d_call: -
clone_size: -
v_call: TRBV10-2
cdr3_nt: TGCGCCAGCGGAAGGGACGTAGCAACTAATGAAAAACTGTTTTTT
cdr3_aa: CASGRDVATNEKLFF

j_call: TRBJ2-5
d_call: TRBD2
clone_size: few
v_call: TRBV18
cdr3_nt: TGTGCCAGCTCACCACCGGGAGGTCAGCGGGAGAAGACCCAGTACTTC
cdr3_aa: CASSPPGGQREKTQYF

j_call: TRBJ2-3
d_call: -
clone_size: -
v_call: TRBV19
cdr3_nt: TGTGCCAGTAGTTCCCACACAGATACGCAGTATTTT
cdr3_aa: CASSSHTDTQYF

j_call: TRBJ2-1
d_call: -
clone_size: -
v_call: TRBV11-2
cdr3_nt: TGTGCCAGCAGCTTAGGGCGGGCGGCTTACAATGAGCAGTTCTTC
cdr3_aa: CASSLGRAAYNEQFF

j_call: TRBJ2-1
d_call: TRBD2
clone_size: -
v_call: TRBV5-3
cdr3_nt: TGTGCCAGACCGGGACTAGCGGGAGTGAACTACAATGAGCAGTTCTTC
cdr3_aa: CARPGLAGVNYNEQFF

j_call: TRBJ2-7
d_call: TRBD2
clone_size: -
v_call: TRBV19
cdr3_nt: TGTGCCAGTAGTATCGGACTAGCTCAAACCTACGAGCAGTACTTC
cdr3_aa: CASSIGLAQTYEQYF

j_call: TRBJ2-1
d_call: TRBD2
clone_size: -
v_call: TRBV9
cdr3_nt: TGTGCCAGCAGCGTAGGGACTAGATTACATGAGCAGTTCTTC
cdr3_aa: CASSVGTRLHEQFF

j_call: TRBJ2-5
d_call: -
clone_size: many
v_call: TRBV5-1
cdr3_nt: TGCGCCAGCAGCTTGAGACAGACAGAGACCCAGTACTTC
cdr3_aa: CASSLRQTETQYF

j_call: TRBJ2-7
d_call: -
clone_size: -
v_call: TRBV7-2
cdr3_nt: TGTGCCAGCAGCCCTCGGCGGCAGGGAGAGCAGTACTTC
cdr3_aa: CASSPRRQGEQYF

j_call: TRBJ2-7
d_call: TRBD2
clone_size: -
v_call: TRBV11-2
cdr3_nt: TGTGCCAGCAGCCCCGGGAGGGGCGCCGAGGTTCGGTACTTC
cdr3_aa: CASSPGRGAEVRYF

j_call: TRBJ1-5
d_call: -
clone_size: once
v_call: TRBV19
cdr3_nt: TGTGCCAGTAGTATAGATGGGGCGTCGCGCGCGAATCAGCCCCAGCATTTT
cdr3_aa: CASSIDGASRANQPQHF

j_call: TRBJ2-2
d_call: -
clone_size: -
v_call: TRBV25-1
cdr3_nt: TGTGCCAGCACACTAGGAGCCGGGGAGCTGTTTTTT
cdr3_aa: CASTLGAGELFF

j_call: TRBJ1-1
d_call: -
clone_size: -
v_call: TRBV19
cdr3_nt: TGTGCCAGTAGTATCGATTTGGTGGAGCTTTCTACTGCTTTCTTT
cdr3_aa: CASSIDLVELSTAFF

j_call: TRBJ2-7
d_call: -
clone_size: -
v_call: TRBV27
cdr3_nt: TGTGCCAGCAAGTTTAAGAACGGTGGGCCCTACGAGCAGTACTTC
cdr3_aa: CASKFKNGGPYEQYF

j_call: TRBJ2-1
d_call: TRBD2
clone_size: -
v_call: TRBV5-4
cdr3_nt: TGTGCCAGCAGCCGTTGGGAGGGCCGCAATGAGCAGTTCTTC
cdr3_aa: CASSRWEGRNEQFF

j_call: TRBJ2-1
d_call: TRBD2
clone_size: once
v_call: TRBV14
cdr3_nt: TGTGCCAGCAGCCAACCGGGACTAGCGGGATTCAATGAGCAGTTCTTC
cdr3_aa: CASSQPGLAGFNEQFF

j_call: TRBJ2-3
d_call: TRBD2
clone_size: -
v_call: TRBV11-2
cdr3_nt: TGTGCCAGCAGCTCTCTAGCGGGAGGGAGCACAGATACGCAGTATTTT
cdr3_aa: CASSSLAGGSTDTQYF

j_call: TRBJ2-7
d_call: -
clone_size: -
v_call: TRBV5-6
cdr3_nt: TGTGCCAGCAGCTTGGGCTCGGTTATCGAGCAGTACTTC
cdr3_aa: CASSLGSVIEQYF

j_call: TRBJ1-3
d_call: -
clone_size: -
v_call: TRBV7-9
cdr3_nt: TGTGCCAGCAGCCCAGGCCTCCGAAGGGACACCATATATTTT
cdr3_aa: CASSPGLRRDTIYF

j_call: TRBJ1-1
d_call: TRBD1
clone_size: -
v_call: TRBV5-1
cdr3_nt: TGCGCCAGCAGCACGGGACAGGTAACCGAAGCTTTCTTT
cdr3_aa: CASSTGQVTEAFF

j_call: TRBJ1-2
d_call: -
clone_size: -
v_call: TRBV5-1
cdr3_nt: TGCGCCAGCAGCGCGAGCCAGTTAACGGCGAACTATGGCTACACCTTC
cdr3_aa: CASSASQLTANYGYTF

j_call: TRBJ2-7
d_call: TRBD2
clone_size: -
v_call: TRBV5-4
cdr3_nt: TGTGCCAGCAGCTTTAGCGGGAGTCCCTACGAGCAGTACTTC
cdr3_aa: CASSFSGSPYEQYF

j_call: TRBJ2-3
d_call: TRBD2
clone_size: -
v_call: TRBV19
cdr3_nt: TGTGCCAGTAGTACAGGGACTAGCGGGACTAGCACAGATACGCAGTATTTT
cdr3_aa: CASSTGTSGTSTDTQYF

j_call: TRBJ2-5
d_call: TRBD2
clone_size: -
v_call: TRBV5-1
cdr3_nt: TGCGCCAGCAGCTTGGCTAGCGGGAGGATACTGGAGACCCAGTACTTC
cdr3_aa: CASSLASGRILETQYF

j_call: TRBJ2-5
d_call: TRBD2
clone_size: -
v_call: TRBV29-1
cdr3_nt: TGCAGCGTAAATAGCGGGAAGACTACCCAGTACTTC
cdr3_aa: CSVNSGKTTQYF

j_call: TRBJ2-7
d_call: -
clone_size: -
v_call: TRBV6-4
cdr3_nt: TGTGCCAGGGGGTGGCCGGGAGCCACTTACGAGCAGTACTTC
cdr3_aa: CARGWPGATYEQYF

j_call: TRBJ2-1
d_call: -
clone_size: once
v_call: TRBV7-8
cdr3_nt: TGTGCCAGCAGTCGCACAGGGTACAATGAGCAGTTCTTC
cdr3_aa: CASSRTGYNEQFF

j_call: TRBJ1-2
d_call: -
clone_size: medium-sized
v_call: TRBV28
cdr3_nt: TGTGCCACCTTCCGGGTGGGCGGCTACACCTTC
cdr3_aa: CATFRVGGYTF

j_call: TRBJ1-5
d_call: -
clone_size: -
v_call: TRBV19
cdr3_nt: TGTGCCAGTACAGCGGGCAATCAGCCCCAGCATTTT
cdr3_aa: CASTAGNQPQHF

j_call: TRBJ2-7
d_call: -
clone_size: -
v_call: TRBV30
cdr3_nt: TGTGCCTGGTCGCCTAGCCCGGTGGGGGGCTACGAGCAGTACTTC
cdr3_aa: CAWSPSPVGGYEQYF

j_call: TRBJ1-2
d_call: TRBD1
clone_size: -
v_call: TRBV27
cdr3_nt: TGTGCCAGCCACTCTATGACGAGGGGGCACAACTATGGCTACACCTTC
cdr3_aa: CASHSMTRGHNYGYTF

j_call: TRBJ2-7
d_call: TRBD2
clone_size: -
v_call: TRBV7-2
cdr3_nt: TGTGCCAGCAGCTCAATCAGCGGGAACTCCTACGAGCAGTACTTC
cdr3_aa: CASSSISGNSYEQYF

j_call: TRBJ2-1
d_call: -
clone_size: -
v_call: TRBV7-9
cdr3_nt: TGTGCCAGCAGCCCGCGGCTAGGGAATGAGCAGTTCTTC
cdr3_aa: CASSPRLGNEQFF

j_call: TRBJ2-3
d_call: -
clone_size: -
v_call: TRBV5-1
cdr3_nt: TGCGCCAGCAGCTTACTAAGCACAGATACGCAGTATTTT
cdr3_aa: CASSLLSTDTQYF

j_call: TRBJ2-7
d_call: -
clone_size: few
v_call: TRBV18
cdr3_nt: TGTGCCAGCTCATCGAAGACAGGCGTCTCCTACGAGCAGTACTTC
cdr3_aa: CASSSKTGVSYEQYF

j_call: TRBJ1-1
d_call: -
clone_size: -
v_call: TRBV11-2
cdr3_nt: TGTGCCAGCAGCTCCACCCAAGGCGCTGAAGCTTTCTTT
cdr3_aa: CASSSTQGAEAFF

j_call: TRBJ2-7
d_call: TRBD2
clone_size: -
v_call: TRBV6-6
cdr3_nt: TGTGCCAGCAGGCGAGGACTAGCGTACGAGCAGTACTTC
cdr3_aa: CASRRGLAYEQYF

j_call: TRBJ2-1
d_call: TRBD1
clone_size: -
v_call: TRBV7-9
cdr3_nt: TGTGCCAGCAGCCTGGGACAGGGTGGCGATGAGCAGTTCTTC
cdr3_aa: CASSLGQGGDEQFF

j_call: TRBJ1-3
d_call: -
clone_size: -
v_call: TRBV2
cdr3_nt: TGTGCCAGCAGAGACCACACTGTCAGTCGGAGCACCATATATTTT
cdr3_aa: CASRDHTVSRSTIYF

j_call: TRBJ2-3
d_call: TRBD1
clone_size: -
v_call: TRBV2
cdr3_nt: TGTGCCAGCAGAGCCGACAGGGGTGGCTCTTATAGCACAGATACGCAGTATTTT
cdr3_aa: CASRADRGGSYSTDTQYF

j_call: TRBJ2-7
d_call: -
clone_size: -
v_call: TRBV11-2
cdr3_nt: TGTGCCAGCAGCCCACTTCGGCTAGTGAAGATGCCCGAGCAGTACTTC
cdr3_aa: CASSPLRLVKMPEQYF

j_call: TRBJ1-2
d_call: -
clone_size: once
v_call: TRBV9
cdr3_nt: TGTGCCAGCAGCGTTTCAGGGACCCATAGAGGCTACACCTTC
cdr3_aa: CASSVSGTHRGYTF

j_call: TRBJ2-1
d_call: TRBD2
clone_size: -
v_call: TRBV5-1
cdr3_nt: TGCGCCAGCAGCTTGATCGTGGGCGGGGGGAATGAGCAGTTCTTC
cdr3_aa: CASSLIVGGGNEQFF

j_call: TRBJ2-1
d_call: -
clone_size: -
v_call: TRBV10-3
cdr3_nt: TGTGCCATACGGGGGCAGTCCTCCTACAATGAGCAGTTCTTC
cdr3_aa: CAIRGQSSYNEQFF

j_call: TRBJ1-1
d_call: -
clone_size: -
v_call: TRBV11-3
cdr3_nt: TGTGCCAGCAGCTTAGACACGAACACTGAAGCTTTCTTT
cdr3_aa: CASSLDTNTEAFF